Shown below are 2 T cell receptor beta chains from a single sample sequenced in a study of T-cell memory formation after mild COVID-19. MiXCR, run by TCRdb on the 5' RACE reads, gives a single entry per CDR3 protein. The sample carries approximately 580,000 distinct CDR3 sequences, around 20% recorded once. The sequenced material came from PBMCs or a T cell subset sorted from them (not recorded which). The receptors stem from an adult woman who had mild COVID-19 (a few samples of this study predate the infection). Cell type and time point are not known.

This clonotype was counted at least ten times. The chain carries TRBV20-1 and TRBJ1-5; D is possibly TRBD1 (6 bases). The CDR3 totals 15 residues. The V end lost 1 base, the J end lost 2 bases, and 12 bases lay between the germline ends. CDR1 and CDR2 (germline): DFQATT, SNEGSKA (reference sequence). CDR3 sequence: CSARVEGVGNQPQHF. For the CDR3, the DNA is TGCAGTGCTAGAGTGGAGGGGGTAGGCAATCAGCCCCAGCATTTT.

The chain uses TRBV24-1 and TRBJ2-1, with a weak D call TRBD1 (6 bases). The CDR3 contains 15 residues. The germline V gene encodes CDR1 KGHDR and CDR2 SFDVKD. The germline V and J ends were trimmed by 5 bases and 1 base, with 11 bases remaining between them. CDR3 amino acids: CATSGGDRSYNEQFF. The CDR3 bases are TGTGCCACCAGTGGAGGAGACAGGTCCTACAATGAGCAGTTCTTC.